This T cell receptor (beta chain) comes out of a study of tumor-infiltrating lymphocytes in primary liver carcinoma. This CDR3 has 19 residues. Germline CDR1 SGHAT, CDR2 FQDESV (reference sequence). The tissue used was unsorted bulk material of roughly 17-31 mg. RNA and DNA were co-extracted from it with the AllPrep DNA/RNA mini kit. For this clonotype: At one of its ends the junction is not consistent with the germline gene, which may arise from a read error.

With roughly 500 ng total RNA as template and a constant-region primer, TCR beta cDNA was made. Each TCR beta library was derived from three nested multiplex PCR rounds that employed slightly modified ARM-PCR. PCR rounds one and two used TRBV1-TRBV30 forward primers with a C-beta reverse primer for around 10 cycles each. TCRdb used MiXCR to reprocess the multiplex PCR reads, holding one entry per CDR3 protein. This sample carries about 210,000 distinct CDR3 sequences, about 82% of them seen once, and the ten largest clones take 18%. The chain links TRBV11-1 to TRBJ2-1; 8 bases are a match to TRBD2. The sample comprised tumor tissue from primary liver carcinoma. The origin of this receptor is a man aged 35-49 years with primary liver carcinoma and hepatitis B virus infection. CDR3 nucleotide sequence: TGTGCCAGCAGCCCTCCCCTTGCTAGCGGGTTTAGCTCCTACAATGAGCAGTTTTTC. Its translation: CASSPPLASGFSSYNEQFF.